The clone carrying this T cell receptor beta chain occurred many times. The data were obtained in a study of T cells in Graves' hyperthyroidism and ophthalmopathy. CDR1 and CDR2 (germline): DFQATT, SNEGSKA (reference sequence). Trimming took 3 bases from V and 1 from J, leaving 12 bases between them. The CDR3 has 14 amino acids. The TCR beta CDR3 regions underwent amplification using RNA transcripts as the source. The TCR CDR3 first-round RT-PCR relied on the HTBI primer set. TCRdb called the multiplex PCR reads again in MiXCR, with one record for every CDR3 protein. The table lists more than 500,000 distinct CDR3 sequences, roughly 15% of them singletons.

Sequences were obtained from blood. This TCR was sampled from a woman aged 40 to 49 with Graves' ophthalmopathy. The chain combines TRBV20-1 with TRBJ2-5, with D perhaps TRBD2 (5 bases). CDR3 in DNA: TGCAGTGCTAGGAGGGTTTTTGGCCAAGAGACCCAGTACTTC. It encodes CSARRVFGQETQYF.